The clone carrying this TCR beta chain was found many times. What it binds is unknown. The time point here: patch test 3, about 24 weeks after DPC sensitization. The treatment: therapeutic diphenylcyclopropenone sensitization with weekly scalp DPC. Sample donors consisted of patients with alopecia, aged 18 to 70 years, who were suitable for DPC. Unique molecular identifiers were attached to individual cDNA molecules within the library. TCRdb re-called the RACE reads through MiXCR, storing one row per CDR3 protein. The sample lists under 100,000 distinct CDR3 sequences; less than 14% were seen once. The CDR3 runs to 14 residues. Germline V gene sequence: CDR1 DFQATT, CDR2 SNEGSKA (reference sequence). V was clipped by 0 bases and J by 0 bases, with 6 bases between them. The sample originates from a study of human T cells and chemical hapten exposure. Study in general: Sensitizing treatment utilized 2% DPC over a roughly 2 cm by roughly 2 cm portion of upper inner arm skin.

General study findings and limits: Expanded TCRs clustered into significantly more large CDR3 similarity groups than controls, the analysis revealed.

This specimen was whole blood, taken in connection with sensitization to the hapten diphenylcyclopropenone (DPC). J is TRBJ1-5 and V is TRBV20-1; D call uncertain. The clonotype comes from a woman in her forties or fifties with alopecia areata. Some clones in this sample may be carry-over from other donors' samples. CDR3 protein: CSARDPHSNQPQHF. CDR3 bases: TGCAGTGCTAGAGATCCCCATAGCAATCAGCCCCAGCATTTT.